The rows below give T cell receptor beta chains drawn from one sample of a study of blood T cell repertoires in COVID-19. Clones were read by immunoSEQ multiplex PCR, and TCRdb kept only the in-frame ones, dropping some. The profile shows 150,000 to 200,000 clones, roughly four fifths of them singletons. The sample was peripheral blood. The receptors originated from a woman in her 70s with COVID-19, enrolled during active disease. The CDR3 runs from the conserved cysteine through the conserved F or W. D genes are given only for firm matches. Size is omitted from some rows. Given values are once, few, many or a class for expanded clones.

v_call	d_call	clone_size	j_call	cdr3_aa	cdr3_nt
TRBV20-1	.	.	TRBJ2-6	CSASPTGFGANVLTF	TGCAGTGCTAGTCCCACAGGCTTCGGGGCCAACGTCCTGACTTTC
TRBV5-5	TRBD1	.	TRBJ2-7	CASLDPGQGREQYF	TGTGCCAGCCTGGACCCCGGACAGGGAAGGGAGCAGTACTTC
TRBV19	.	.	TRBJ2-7	CASSTVPPYEQYF	TGTGCCAGTAGTACAGTTCCCCCGTACGAGCAGTACTTC
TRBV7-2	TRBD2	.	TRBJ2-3	CASSLLGLAGGGDTQYF	TGTGCCAGCAGCTTATTGGGACTAGCGGGAGGAGGAGATACGCAGTATTTT
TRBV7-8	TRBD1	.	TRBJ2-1	CASSQGQGYNEQFF	TGTGCCAGCAGTCAGGGACAGGGCTACAATGAGCAGTTCTTC
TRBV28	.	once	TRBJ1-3	CASSESGNTIYF	TGTGCCAGCAGTGAGTCTGGAAACACCATATATTTT
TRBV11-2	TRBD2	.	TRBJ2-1	CASRFTSGVYNEQFF	TGTGCCAGCAGATTTACTAGCGGGGTTTACAATGAGCAGTTCTTC
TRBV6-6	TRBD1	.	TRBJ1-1	CAAERGQHTEAFF	TGTGCCGCTGAAAGGGGACAGCACACTGAAGCTTTCTTT
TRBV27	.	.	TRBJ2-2	CASSLGFRTGELFF	TGTGCCAGCAGTTTAGGCTTCAGAACCGGGGAGCTGTTTTTT
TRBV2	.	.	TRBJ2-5	CASSEGGPQAETQYF	TGTGCCAGCAGTGAGGGCGGGCCCCAGGCGGAGACCCAGTACTTC
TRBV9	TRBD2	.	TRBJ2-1	CASSVSGSTYNEQFF	TGTGCCAGCAGCGTTAGCGGGTCTACCTACAATGAGCAGTTCTTC
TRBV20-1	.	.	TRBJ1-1	CSASSVNTEAFF	TGCAGTGCTAGTTCGGTGAACACTGAAGCTTTCTTT
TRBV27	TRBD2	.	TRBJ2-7	CASGTSATHEQYF	TGTGCCAGCGGGACTAGCGCTACCCACGAGCAGTACTTC
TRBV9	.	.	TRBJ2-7	CASSVAGAEYEQYF	TGTGCCAGCAGCGTAGCAGGGGCGGAATACGAGCAGTACTTC
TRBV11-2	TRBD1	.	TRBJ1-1	CASSARQGSTEAFF	TGTGCCAGCAGCGCTCGACAGGGATCCACTGAAGCTTTCTTT
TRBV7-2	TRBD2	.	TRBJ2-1	CASSLRRAGMGYNEQFF	TGTGCCAGCAGCTTGAGAAGAGCGGGAATGGGCTACAATGAGCAGTTCTTC
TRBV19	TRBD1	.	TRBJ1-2	CASRETGATNYGYTF	TGTGCCAGTAGGGAAACAGGGGCCACTAACTATGGCTACACCTTC
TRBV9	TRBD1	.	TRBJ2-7	CASSVTTGATYEQYF	TGTGCCAGCAGCGTAACGACAGGGGCTACCTACGAGCAGTACTTC
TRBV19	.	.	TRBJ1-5	CASSTYSRGNQPQHF	TGTGCCAGTAGTACTTACAGTCGAGGCAATCAGCCCCAGCATTTT
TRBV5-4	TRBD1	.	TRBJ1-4	CASSPGTGQGNEKLFF	TGTGCCAGCAGCCCCGGGACAGGACAGGGTAATGAAAAACTGTTTTTT
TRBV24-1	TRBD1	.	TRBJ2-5	CATSRTGVTSETQYF	TGTGCCACCAGTAGGACAGGGGTTACTTCGGAGACCCAGTACTTC
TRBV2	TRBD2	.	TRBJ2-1	CASSEERETYNEQFF	TGTGCCAGCAGTGAGGAGCGGGAGACCTACAATGAGCAGTTCTTC
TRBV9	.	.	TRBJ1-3	CASSVEGGPGNTIYF	TGTGCCAGCAGCGTAGAGGGGGGGCCAGGAAACACCATATATTTT
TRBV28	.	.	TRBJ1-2	CASSQGPYGYTF	TGTGCCAGCAGTCAGGGTCCCTATGGCTACACCTTC
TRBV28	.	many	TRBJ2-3	CASSERESGTDTQYF	TGTGCCAGCAGTGAGAGGGAGTCGGGCACAGATACGCAGTATTTT
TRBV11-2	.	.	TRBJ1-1	CASSILPGNTEAFF	TGTGCCAGCAGCATTCTCCCGGGGAACACTGAAGCTTTCTTT
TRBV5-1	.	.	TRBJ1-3	CASSTPGNTIYF	TGCGCCAGCAGTACTCCTGGAAACACCATATATTTT
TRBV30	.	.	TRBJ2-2	CAWTFRDFRTGELFF	TGTGCCTGGACCTTCCGGGACTTCAGAACCGGGGAGCTGTTTTTT
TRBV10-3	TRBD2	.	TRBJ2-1	CAISDPEGGGLANEQFF	TGTGCCATCAGTGACCCCGAGGGGGGGGGACTAGCAAATGAGCAGTTCTTC
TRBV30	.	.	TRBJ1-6	CAWNTDLGGNSPLHF	TGTGCCTGGAATACAGACCTCGGGGGGAATTCACCCCTCCACTTT
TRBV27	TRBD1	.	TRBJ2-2	CASRQTGAGELFF	TGTGCCAGCAGACAGACAGGGGCGGGGGAGCTGTTTTTT
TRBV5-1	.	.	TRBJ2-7	CASSFRRIGANSYEQYF	TGCGCCAGCAGCTTCCGCCGCATAGGGGCGAACTCCTACGAGCAGTACTTC
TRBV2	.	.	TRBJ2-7	CASKVNRDMTYEQYF	TGTGCCAGCAAAGTAAACCGGGACATGACCTACGAGCAGTACTTC
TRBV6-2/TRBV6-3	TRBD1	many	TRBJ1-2	CASSSLPGQGAYGYTF	TGTGCCAGCAGTTCACTACCGGGACAGGGGGCTTACGGCTACACCTTC
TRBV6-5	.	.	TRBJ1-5	CAAQRIPPPQPQHF	TGTGCCGCGCAGAGGATCCCCCCTCCTCAGCCCCAGCATTTT
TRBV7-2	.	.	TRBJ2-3	CASSLAARVSGTDTQYF	TGTGCCAGCAGCTTAGCAGCGCGGGTCTCGGGCACAGATACGCAGTATTTT
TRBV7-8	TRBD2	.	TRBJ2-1	CASSLGVTSGSLADEQFF	TGTGCCAGCAGCTTAGGGGTTACTAGCGGGAGTTTGGCGGATGAGCAGTTCTTC